A single sample is the source of the 25 T cell receptor beta chains below, sequenced in a study of tumor and adjacent non-tumor tissue in lung cancer (dated by TCRdb to the late 2010s). Library creation used multiplex PCR. Sequencing was performed on an Illumina HiSeq 2500. TCRbeta libraries were built by three rounds of nested PCR using primers (Table S4), following protocols modified from ARM-PCR. TCRdb reanalyzed the raw reads on its own, using fastp at Q25 for trimming and MiXCR for clone calling, and kept in-frame beta chains. Entries that share a CDR3 protein sequence are merged under the most common genes and DNA. This sample gives 90,000 to 100,000 distinct CDR3 sequences in total; roughly 78% of them show up just once. The top ten constitute around 30% of the sample. RNA was extracted from bulk unsorted tissue and checked for quality with a NanoDrop ND-1000 and an Agilent 2100. For the normal lung samples, distant non-tumor tissue was collected more than 3 cm away from the tumor edge.

Input material: distant non-tumor lung tissue. Receptors were obtained from a man aged 60-69 years with small cell lung cancer.

As to this clonotype: The junction shows a germline mismatch at one end, possibly a read error. The CDR3 here is CASSQDQRGNTGELFF. DNA of the CDR3: TGTGCCAGCAGCCAAGATCAGAGGGGTAACACCGGGGAACTGTTTTTT. V and J are TRBV4-2 and TRBJ2-2; D may be TRBD1 or TRBD2 (5 bases each). This CDR3 spans 16 amino acids. CDR1 is LGHNA, CDR2 YNFKEQ, per germline.

Comments on this clonotype: One end of the junction is discordant with germline, which a read error may explain. The genes are TRBV11-2 and TRBJ2-3, with D perhaps TRBD1 or TRBD2 (5 bases each). The germline V gene encodes CDR1 SGHAT and CDR2 FQNNGV. The CDR3 sequence is 17 residues long. The CDR3 sequence: CASSVTESGSPTGTQYF. CDR3 DNA sequence: TGTGCCAGCAGTGTAACAGAGAGCGGTTCCCCCACAGGTACGCAGTATTTT.

Comment on this clonotype: A junction boundary mismatches the germline segment, possibly from a read error. The chain recombines TRBV12-3 or TRBV12-4 with TRBJ2-7; D uncertain. This CDR3 has 14 residues. The CDR3 protein is CASSFKCLNYEQYF. The CDR3, as DNA: TGTGCCAGCAGTTTTAAGTGCTTGAACTACGAGCAGTATTTC.

This clonotype was detected once. At one boundary the junction diverges from the germline segment, which might be a read error. This chain uses TRBV11-2 with TRBJ1-2; no clear D gene. CDR1 and CDR2 (germline): SGHAT, FQNNGV. The CDR3 length is 13 residues. CDR3 DNA: TGTGCCAGCGACGACGGGGATAACTATGGTTACACCTTC. Protein product: CASDDGDNYGYTF.

Details on this clonotype: Germline and junction disagree at one end, which may indicate a read error. The chain combines TRBV6-5 with TRBJ2-5, with D hard to call. The CDR3 is 12 residues long. The germline CDR1 and CDR2 sequences are MNHEY and SVGAGI. CDR3 residues: CTSNPRAETQYF. CDR3 nucleotide sequence: TGTACCAGCAACCCCCGGGCGGAGACCCAGTACTTC.

Points on this clonotype: The junction and the germline gene differ at one end; a read error may be behind it. The chain uses TRBV6-1 and TRBJ1-1; possible D gene TRBD1, 5 bases. The CDR3 spans 15 residues. The V gene's germline CDR1 is MNHNS and CDR2 SASEGT. The CDR3 DNA reads as TGTGCCAGCGGTGTTTCGACAGCAAAGAACATTGAAGCTTTCTTT. This codes for CASGVSTAKNIEAFF.

In its sample, this clonotype was seen once. The final CDR3 position lacks the conserved phenylalanine or tryptophan, pointing to a likely read error. The DNA is left out, because the CDR3 cannot be placed on it with certainty; the CDR3 is given as TCRdb lists it. The chain carries TRBV11-1 and TRBJ2-1; the D call TRBD2 from the table was never checked on the DNA. CDR1 and CDR2 from the germline V gene are SGHAT and FQDESV (reference sequence). The CDR3 is 18 amino acids long, termini counted. This CDR3 is CASSSESSTSGSGNEQLL.

This clonotype was detected only once. The CDR3 bases are TGTGCCATCATTGACAGTACTTCCGATGGAAAGCAGTTCTTC. This translates into CAIIDSTSDGKQFF. This chain connects TRBV10-3 to TRBJ2-1; possibly TRBD1 for D (5 bases). The CDR3 totals 14 residues. Germline assignment: CDR1 ENHRY and CDR2 SYGVKD. V dropped 7 bases and J dropped 11 bases, with 21 bases sitting between them.

In regard to this clonotype: The junction departs from germline at one end; a sequencing error may be responsible. V and J are TRBV4-2 and TRBJ2-1; tentatively, D is TRBD2 (6 bases). The germline gives CDR1 LGHNA, CDR2 YNFKEQ. The CDR3 totals 16 residues. CDR3 protein: CAISQDPTGRYNEQFF. In DNA, the CDR3 is TGTGCCATCAGCCAAGATCCTACCGGGAGATACAATGAGCAGTTCTTC.

Regarding this clonotype: At one boundary the junction diverges from the germline segment, which might be a read error. This chain connects TRBV5-1 to TRBJ1-1; TRBD1 might be the D (5 bases). The CDR3 loop spans 14 amino acids. The V gene's germline CDR1 is SGHRS and CDR2 YFSETQ. The CDR3 here is CASTLVQGDTEALF. DNA of the CDR3: TGCGCCAGCACATTAGTGCAGGGCGACACTGAAGCTTTATTT.

At least ten counts were recorded for this clonotype. The rearrangement joins TRBV28 to TRBJ2-2; D gene uncertain. The V end was cut by 8 bases, the J end by 1 base, with 14 bases between. This CDR3 contains 15 residues. CDR1 and CDR2 (germline): MDHEN, SYDVKM. The CDR3 nucleotides read TGTGCCAGCCATTCTGGGTTTTTGAACACCGGGGAGCTGTTTTTT. Its protein is CASHSGFLNTGELFF.

For this clonotype: The junction and the germline gene differ at one end; a read error may be behind it. The chain employs TRBV4-1 and TRBJ1-5; D may be TRBD1 (5 bases). Germline V lookup: CDR1 MGHRA, CDR2 YSYEKL. The CDR3 is made up of 13 amino acids. DNA for the CDR3: TGCGCCAGCAACCAGGGAATGTCTCAGCCCCAGGATTTT. Encoded protein: CASNQGMSQPQDF.

The chain carries TRBV4-2 and TRBJ1-2, with D unclear. Trimming removed 0 bases from V and 7 bases from J, with 18 bases in between. This CDR3 region has 16 residues. CDR1 is LGHNA and CDR2 is YNFKEQ in the germline V gene. The CDR3 bases are TGTGCCAGCAGCCAAGAGAGATGGACGTCATATGGTGGCTACACCTTC. Translated, it gives CASSQERWTSYGGYTF.

Details on this clonotype: Because the CDR3 is missing its conserved closing phenylalanine or tryptophan, this is likely a read error. The rearrangement uses TRBV7-8 and TRBJ2-3, with D unclear. This CDR3 has 12 residues. Deletions cut 7 bases from V and 9 bases from J, with 14 bases between. CDR1 is SGHVS and CDR2 is FQNEAQ in the germline V gene. The CDR3 nucleotides are TGTGCCAGCACCTTTTCCGGGCGGACGCAGTATTCT. Protein sequence: CASTFSGRTQYS.

The chain has TRBV29-1 and TRBJ2-1; D is unclear. CDR3 length: 13 amino acids. Germline CDR1 and CDR2: SQVTM and ANQGSEA. For the CDR3, the DNA is TGCAACGCTATGAGGCCCTCATACAATGAGCAGTTCTTC. Amino acid sequence: CNAMRPSYNEQFF.

Of note for this clonotype: One junction end disagrees with the germline gene, perhaps due to a read error. The CDR3 sequence: CSRSPGTSGSRFF. In DNA form, the CDR3 reads TGTTCCAGAAGCCCCGGGACTAGCGGGAGTCGGTTCTTC. The chain has TRBV7-9 and TRBJ2-1; 14 bases agree with TRBD2. The CDR3 spans 13 residues. CDR1 and CDR2 from the germline V gene are SEHNR and FQNEAQ (reference sequence).

About this clonotype itself: The conserved phenylalanine or tryptophan normally closing the CDR3 is absent here, so this likely arose from a read error. No DNA is shown, since the ends of the CDR3 on it are uncertain; the CDR3 is the one TCRdb lists. The chain recombines TRBV6-5 with TRBJ2-7; TRBD1 is the table's D call, not checked against the DNA. CDR1 is MNHEY and CDR2 is SVGAGI in the germline V gene. The CDR3 extends over 17 residues, inclusive of both ends. The CDR3 here is CASSRHPFSGDSDEHYL.

V gene TRBV19 combines with J gene TRBJ1-6, with 9 bases aligning to TRBD1. Germline V lookup: CDR1 LNHDA, CDR2 SQIVND (reference sequence). Unmatched junction bases numbered 6, after V lost 6 bases and J lost 9 bases. CDR3 length equals 14 residues. In nucleotides, the CDR3 is TGTGCCAGTAGCTGGACAGGGGACAGTTCACCCCTCCACTTT. Its protein product is CASSWTGDSSPLHF.

This clonotype was recorded once. The chain carries TRBV4-1 and TRBJ2-5, with D unclear. The CDR3 covers 15 residues. The V end lost 0 bases, the J end lost 2 bases, and 10 bases lay between the germline ends. Looked up from germline, CDR1 is MGHRA and CDR2 is YSYEKL. Here the CDR3 reads CASSQDRSFQETQYF. The CDR3 coding sequence is TGCGCCAGCAGCCAAGATCGAAGCTTTCAAGAGACCCAGTACTTC.

As regards this clonotype: This CDR3 is missing its conserved last phenylalanine or tryptophan, likely due to a read error. V gene TRBV29-1 combines with J gene TRBJ2-2, with 12 bases lining up with TRBD2. Unmatched junction bases numbered 12, after V lost 7 bases and J lost 9 bases. The CDR3 is made up of 15 amino acids. Germline lookup yields CDR1 SQVTM and CDR2 ANQGSEA. The CDR3 sequence: CSAELWTSGAWELFS. CDR3 coding DNA: TGCAGCGCCGAACTATGGACTAGCGGGGCCTGGGAGCTGTTTTCT.

Notes on this clonotype: Since a much larger clone is just one base distant, this may be a read error. The chain is built from TRBV28 and TRBJ2-1, with D possibly being TRBD2 (6 bases). There are 13 residues in the CDR3. Germline V gene sequence: CDR1 MDHEN, CDR2 SYDVKM. The CDR3 loop is CVSSPGTPNEQFF. The CDR3 nucleotides read TGTGTCAGCAGCCCCGGGACTCCCAATGAGCAGTTCTTC.

For this clonotype: This may stem from a read error, because a much larger clone lies one nucleotide away. The rearrangement links TRBV29-1 to TRBJ1-1; D ambiguous. CDR1 is SQVTM, CDR2 ANQGSEA, per germline. Trimming shortened V by 1 base and J by 7 bases, and 10 bases separated the two germline ends. The CDR3 has 12 amino acids. The CDR3 loop reads CSVEGGSVEAFF. The CDR3 region has the DNA TGCAGCGTTGAAGGTGGATCCGTTGAAGCTTTCTTT.

In the case of this clonotype: At one of its ends the junction is not consistent with the germline gene, which may arise from a read error. V and J are TRBV6-6 and TRBJ1-2; D unresolved. The CDR3 sequence is 12 residues long. The germline V gene encodes CDR1 MNHNY and CDR2 SVGAGI (reference sequence). Written as DNA, the CDR3 is TGTACCAGCAGTTTGAGGGAATATGGCTACACCTTC. Translated: CTSSLREYGYTF.

The chain links TRBV11-2 to TRBJ1-3; D not certain. This CDR3 comprises 16 residues. CDR1 is SGHAT, CDR2 FQNNGV, per germline. V was clipped by 10 bases and J by 0 bases, with 19 bases between them. CDR3 in DNA: TGTGCCAACTGTTTAGCGGGCGCCTTCTCTGGAAACACCATATATTTT. Its protein is CANCLAGAFSGNTIYF. Complete variable domain (other parts from reference TRBV11-2 and TRBJ1-3): EAGVAQSPRYKIIEKRQSVAFWCNPISGHATLYWYQQILGQGPKLLIQFQNNGVVDDSQLPKDRFSAERLKGVDSTLKIQPAKLEDSAVYLCANCLAGAFSGNTIYFGEGSWLTVV.

For this clonotype: One end of the junction varies from germline; a read error may be responsible. The chain has TRBV20-1 and TRBJ1-5; tentative D call: TRBD1 (5 bases). This CDR3 region has 12 residues. Germline assignment: CDR1 DFQATT and CDR2 SNEGSKA (reference sequence). The CDR3 is CNARGSNQPQHF. The DNA of the CDR3 is TGCAATGCTAGGGGAAGCAATCAGCCCCAGCATTTT.